The next 23 T cell receptor beta chains were all read from a single sample in a study of shared clonotypes between healthy human individuals. TCRdb's copy holds only in-frame clones and misses some; the assay was immunoSEQ multiplex PCR. The table records roughly 2.5 million clones, approximately 90% of them present only once. Sequencing was carried out using naive CD4+ T cells sorted from blood. Subset of the sample: CD45RA+ positively selected. Receptors were obtained from a man between 18 and 29 years old in good health.

The CDR3 region has the DNA TGCGCCAGCAGCCAAGGGGCGGGGTTAGGGGTAAACTACGAGCAGTACTTC. Amino acids: CASSQGAGLGVNYEQYF. The gene calls are TRBV4-3 and TRBJ2-7; a possible D gene is TRBD2 (6 bases). V was trimmed by 1 base and J by 3 bases, leaving 19 bases between them. The CDR3 loop spans 17 amino acids. The germline CDR1 and CDR2 sequences are LGHNA and YSLEER.

The J gene is TRBJ1-3, the V gene TRBV7-4, with 7 bases fitting TRBD1. The CDR3 is 16 residues long. J was trimmed by 0 bases and V by 4 bases; bases with no gene match: 6. Germline assignment: CDR1 SGHVT and CDR2 SQSDAQ. Here the CDR3 DNA reads TGTGCCAGCAGCTCCCCAGGGGGTAACTCTGGAAACACCATATATTTT. Its protein product is CASSSPGGNSGNTIYF. Looking up the rest from reference TRBV7-4 and TRBJ1-3 gives the full variable domain: GAGVSQSPRYKVAKRGRDVALRCDSISGHVTLYWYRQTLGQGSEVLTYSQSDAQRDKSGRPSGRFSAERPERSVSTLKIQRTEQGDSAVYLCASSSPGGNSGNTIYFGEGSWLTVV.

On this clone itself: The sample carries other DNA sequences with the same CDR3. Written as DNA, the CDR3 is TGTGCCAGCAGCCTAGGAGCAGAGACCCAGTACTTC. It yields the protein CASSLGAETQYF. The chain carries TRBV11-2 and TRBJ2-5; D gene unclear. The CDR3 length is 12 residues. Trimming removed 5 bases at V and 4 bases at J, with 8 bases between. Germline CDR1 reads SGHAT; CDR2 reads FQNNGV.

This clone has only a few counts. The sample has other DNA sequences that encode this CDR3 too. This rearrangement joins TRBV18 to TRBJ2-7, with D unclear. This CDR3 spans 12 amino acids. Germline V gives CDR1 KGHSH, CDR2 LQKENI. The germline V and J ends were trimmed by 0 bases and 2 bases, with 2 bases remaining between them. The CDR3 is CASSPPTYEQYF. CDR3 nucleotide sequence: TGTGCCAGCTCACCACCAACCTACGAGCAGTACTTC.

The chain is built from TRBV27 and TRBJ1-5, with a tentative D call TRBD1 (6 bases). CDR3 length: 16 residues. Trimming left V 5 bases short and J 0 bases short, with 14 bases between. Germline V gene lookup returns CDR1 MNHEY and CDR2 SMNVEV (reference sequence). CDR3 region: CASSTRTDPSNQPQHF. The CDR3 nucleotides are TGTGCCAGCAGTACAAGGACAGACCCTAGCAATCAGCCCCAGCATTTT.

The chain combines TRBV6-1 with TRBJ1-3; TRBD1 aligns across 8 bases. CDR3 length equals 17 residues. J gave up 4 bases and V 3 bases, and 11 bases lay outside the gene matches. The germline CDR1 and CDR2 sequences are MNHNS and SASEGT. CDR3 in DNA: TGTGCCAGCAGTGACCCTAAACTGGGGGACAGGGGAAACACCATATATTTT. As protein: CASSDPKLGDRGNTIYF.

V gene TRBV28 combines with J gene TRBJ1-1; 10 nucleotides line up with TRBD1. Trimming took 4 bases from V and 3 from J; bases not matched to a gene: 2. CDR1 is MDHEN, CDR2 SYDVKM, per germline. This CDR3 comprises 14 residues. CDR3 residues: CASSSDRGHTEAFF. The CDR3 nucleotides are TGTGCCAGCAGTTCCGACAGGGGGCACACTGAAGCTTTCTTT. Full variable domain (outside the CDR3, taken from reference TRBV28 and TRBJ1-1): DVKVTQSSRYLVKRTGEKVFLECVQDMDHENMFWYRQDPGLGLRLIYFSYDVKMKEKGDIPEGYSVSREKKERFSLILESASTNQTSMYLCASSSDRGHTEAFFGQGTRLTVV.

The chain combines TRBV7-8 with TRBJ1-3; TRBD1 matches 11 bases. Looked up from germline, CDR1 is SGHVS and CDR2 is FQNEAQ. The CDR3 extends over 17 amino acids. Losses at the gene ends were 5 bases for V and 5 bases for J; bases not matched to a gene: 11. The CDR3 nucleotides are TGTGCCAGCAGCCCCGTTCCCGGGACAGGGGGTAGAAACACCATATATTTT. Translation: CASSPVPGTGGRNTIYF.

This sequence joins TRBV7-9 and TRBJ2-7; D is unresolved. Trimming left V 7 bases short and J 6 bases short, with 16 bases between. CDR1 and CDR2 from the germline V gene are SEHNR and FQNEAQ (reference sequence). This CDR3 contains 13 residues. The CDR3 nucleotides read TGTGCCAGCACACGATCCCCTATCCTCGAGCAGTACTTC. Amino acid sequence: CASTRSPILEQYF. Drawing the rest from reference TRBV7-9 and TRBJ2-7, the complete variable domain is DTGVSQNPRHKITKRGQNVTFRCDPISEHNRLYWYRQTLGQGPEFLTYFQNEAQLEKSRLLSDRFSAERPKGSFSTLEIQRTEQGDSAMYLCASTRSPILEQYFGPGTRLTVT.

This rearrangement joins TRBV6-1 to TRBJ2-3, with D possibly matching TRBD2 (6 bases). The V end lost 4 bases, the J end lost 2 bases, and 10 bases lay between the germline ends. Per the germline V gene, CDR1 is MNHNS and CDR2 is SASEGT. The CDR3 consists of 14 residues. The chain's CDR3 is CASSVEGYTDTQYF. The CDR3 nucleotides are TGTGCCAGCAGTGTGGAGGGCTACACAGATACGCAGTATTTT.

The chain links TRBV6-5 to TRBJ1-2; D is possibly TRBD1 (5 bases). V lost 0 bases and J lost 1, with 9 bases in between. CDR3 length equals 15 residues. The germline V gene encodes CDR1 MNHEY and CDR2 SVGAGI. The CDR3 is CASSYSRGNNYGYTF. The CDR3 nucleotides read TGTGCCAGCAGTTACTCGAGGGGCAATAACTATGGCTACACCTTC.

V usage is TRBV19 and J usage is TRBJ1-5; 7 bases line up with TRBD1. CDR3 length: 15 residues. The germline CDR1 and CDR2 sequences are LNHDA and SQIVND (reference sequence). Germline trimming cut 3 bases from V and 4 bases from J; bases unmatched to any gene: 6. The CDR3, as DNA: TGTGCCAGTAGTATGTGGGACAGACCAAATCAGCCCCAGCATTTT. Translation gives CASSMWDRPNQPQHF.

This clone was seen just once. Other nucleotide sequences in the sample specify the same CDR3. The rearrangement uses TRBV7-2 and TRBJ1-2; D unresolved. V gave up 5 bases and J gave up 2 bases, with 6 bases separating them. The CDR3 has 12 residues. Germline CDR1 and CDR2: SGHTA and FQGNSA. The CDR3 loop is CASSPQNYGYTF. CDR3 DNA: TGTGCCAGCAGCCCCCAGAACTATGGCTACACCTTC.

This clone appeared once. Additional DNA sequences in this sample encode the identical CDR3. The chain carries TRBV5-1 and TRBJ2-3; 11 positions match TRBD2. Germline CDR1 reads SGHRS; CDR2 reads YFSETQ. V trimming: 3 bases; J trimming: 5 bases; junction bases outside the gene matches: 2. This CDR3 spans 14 amino acids. The CDR3 DNA follows: TGCGCCAGCAGCTCAGGACTAGCGGGAGATACGCAGTATTTT. Protein product: CASSSGLAGDTQYF.

The chain couples TRBV7-9 to TRBJ1-2; D might be TRBD1 (5 bases). Trimming stripped 5 bases from V and 4 bases from J, with 20 bases between. Germline V gene lookup returns CDR1 SEHNR and CDR2 FQNEAQ (reference sequence). This CDR3 has 16 amino acids. CDR3 region: CASSPDAGTDTYGYTF. The CDR3 coding sequence is TGTGCCAGCAGCCCCGACGCCGGGACGGATACCTATGGCTACACCTTC.

With regard to this clone: Other DNA sequences of this sample code for an identical CDR3. The chain couples TRBV2 to TRBJ2-1; 9 bases fit TRBD1. Germline CDR1 SNHLY, CDR2 FYNNEI. CDR3 size: 15 residues. With V trimmed by 5 bases and J by 0 bases, 2 bases remained unmatched. In nucleotides, the CDR3 is TGTGCCAGCAGTCCGGACAGGGGCTCCTACAATGAGCAGTTCTTC. Translation: CASSPDRGSYNEQFF.

Points on this clone: Other DNA sequences in this specimen translate into the identical CDR3. The chain carries TRBV9 and TRBJ2-2; 8 positions agree with TRBD2. V lost 0 bases and J lost 0; bases outside the gene matches: 1. Germline V gives CDR1 SGDLS, CDR2 YYNGEE. CDR3 length: 16 residues. CDR3 amino acids: CASSVGAGANTGELFF. CDR3 DNA: TGTGCCAGCAGCGTAGGAGCGGGGGCGAACACCGGGGAGCTGTTTTTT.

This clone was recorded only once. V usage is TRBV10-3 and J usage is TRBJ1-5, with 9 bases aligning to TRBD1. The length of the CDR3 is 19 residues. V lost 7 bases and J lost 2; bases outside the gene matches: 18. Germline V gene sequence: CDR1 ENHRY, CDR2 SYGVKD. CDR3: CAITSLGQGGKVGNQPQHF. The CDR3 DNA reads TGTGCCATCACCAGCCTGGGACAGGGTGGGAAGGTCGGCAATCAGCCCCAGCATTTT.

This clone was recorded only once. Other DNA sequences of this sample code for an identical CDR3. The V gene is TRBV18, the J gene TRBJ1-4; a possible D gene is TRBD1 (5 bases). CDR1 and CDR2 (germline): KGHSH, LQKENI. The V gene lost 3 bases and the J gene lost 4 bases, with 9 bases spanning the gap. The CDR3 covers 14 residues. The CDR3 is CASSPGRGNEKLFF. The CDR3 DNA follows: TGTGCCAGCTCACCGGGGCGTGGTAATGAAAAACTGTTTTTT.

V usage is TRBV28 and J usage is TRBJ1-2; 7 bases agree with TRBD1. The V gene end was trimmed by 11 bases and the J gene end by 6 bases; junction bases not matched to a gene: 15. Germline V gene sequence: CDR1 MDHEN, CDR2 SYDVKM. The CDR3 is 14 residues long. The CDR3 spells CAAIGPGTVDGYTF. DNA for the CDR3: TGTGCCGCAATCGGGCCTGGGACAGTCGATGGCTACACCTTC.

As to this clone: One end of the junction is discordant with germline, which a read error may explain. The CDR3 nucleotides are TGCATTGCTGCCCTGAACACTGAAGCTTTCTTT. Its protein product is CIAALNTEAFF. The chain employs TRBV20-1 and TRBJ1-1; D is ambiguous. Germline CDR1 DFQATT, CDR2 SNEGSKA (reference sequence). The CDR3 totals 11 residues.

The chain combines TRBV5-4 with TRBJ1-2; D call uncertain. This CDR3 is built from 12 residues. With 3 bases removed from V and 9 bases from J, the gap between germline ends came to 12 bases. Per the germline V gene, CDR1 is SGHNT and CDR2 is YYREEE (reference sequence). CDR3 sequence: CASSSAGASYTF. CDR3 nucleotide sequence: TGTGCCAGCAGCTCCGCGGGAGCGAGCTACACCTTC.

V gene TRBV6-1 combines with J gene TRBJ2-1; TRBD2 matches 13 bases. The germline CDR1 and CDR2 sequences are MNHNS and SASEGT. V dropped 4 bases and J dropped 4; count of bases not matched to a gene: 7. This CDR3 contains 17 residues. CDR3 sequence (DNA): TGTGCCAGCAGTGGGGGTGGGACTAGCGGGGATTACAATGAGCAGTTCTTC. The encoded protein is CASSGGGTSGDYNEQFF.